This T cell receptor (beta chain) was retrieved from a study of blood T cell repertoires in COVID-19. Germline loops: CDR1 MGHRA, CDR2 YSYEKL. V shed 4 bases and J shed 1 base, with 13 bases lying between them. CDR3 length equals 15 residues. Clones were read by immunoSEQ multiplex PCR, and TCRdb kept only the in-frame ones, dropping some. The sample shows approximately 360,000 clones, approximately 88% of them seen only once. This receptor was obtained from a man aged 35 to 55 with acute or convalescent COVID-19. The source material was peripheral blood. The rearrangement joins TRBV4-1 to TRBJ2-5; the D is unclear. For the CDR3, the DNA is TGCGCCAGCAGCCGCTATTACGCCGTCCAAGAGACCCAGTACTTC. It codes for CASSRYYAVQETQYF.